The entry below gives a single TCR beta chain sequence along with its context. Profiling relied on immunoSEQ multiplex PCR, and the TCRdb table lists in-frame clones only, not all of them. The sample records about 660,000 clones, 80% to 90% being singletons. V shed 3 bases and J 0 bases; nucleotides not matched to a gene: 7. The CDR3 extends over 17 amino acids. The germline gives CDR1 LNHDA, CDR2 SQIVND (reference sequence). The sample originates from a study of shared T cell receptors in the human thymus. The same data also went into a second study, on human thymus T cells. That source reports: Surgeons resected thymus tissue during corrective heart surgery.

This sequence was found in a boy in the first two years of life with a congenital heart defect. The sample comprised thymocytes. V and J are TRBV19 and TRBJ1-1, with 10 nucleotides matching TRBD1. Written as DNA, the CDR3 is TGTGCCAGTAGTATGGGGACAGGGGCTTTATTGAACACTGAAGCTTTCTTT. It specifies CASSMGTGALLNTEAFF.